These T cell receptor beta chains were read from a single sample in a study of blood T cell repertoires in COVID-19. The assay was immunoSEQ multiplex PCR, and TCRdb's table has in-frame clones only and misses some. The sample has more than 200,000 clones; around 84% are singletons. Sequences were obtained from peripheral blood. The receptors shown here come from a woman aged 55 to 70 with COVID-19, enrolled during active disease. CDR3s include the opening cysteine and the closing phenylalanine or tryptophan. D genes are given only for firm matches.

CDR3	D	J	V
CASYSSGLNTGELFF	TRBD2	TRBJ2-2	TRBV6-5
CASSLEFTPIDGYTF	-	TRBJ1-2	TRBV5-1
CASSRPDRSYGYTF	TRBD1	TRBJ1-2	TRBV5-5
CASSLAKGANTEAFF	-	TRBJ1-1	TRBV7-2
CASSLVSREQFF	-	TRBJ2-1	TRBV7-2
CAWSVRGAGGYTF	-	TRBJ1-2	TRBV30
CASSQRLAGGKVTDTQYF	TRBD2	TRBJ2-3	TRBV18
CASSPGQGYNEQFF	TRBD1	TRBJ2-1	TRBV5-1
CASSQDRGRYEKLFF	TRBD1	TRBJ1-4	TRBV4-3
CASSYGGGTDNEQFF	-	TRBJ2-1	TRBV6-5
CATSAPGTGGGYTF	-	TRBJ1-2	TRBV24-1
CASSDRVHQPQHF	TRBD1	TRBJ1-5	TRBV6-2/TRBV6-3
CASSLRTGLLSSYNEQFF	TRBD1	TRBJ2-1	TRBV7-2
CASSDLQGIPLHF	-	TRBJ1-6	TRBV2
CASSTHPGQGAGQPQHF	TRBD1	TRBJ1-5	TRBV19
CASSLEAYTDTQYF	-	TRBJ2-3	TRBV7-9
CASSAESGTGQVSLHF	TRBD1	TRBJ1-6	TRBV9
CASSPRGGAMNTEAFF	-	TRBJ1-1	TRBV11-1
CASTPTGDQETQYF	-	TRBJ2-5	TRBV19
CASSIRSGTGAQPQHF	TRBD1	TRBJ1-5	TRBV19
CASSLIPGRGGYTF	-	TRBJ1-2	TRBV7-3
CASSLAKGATNEKLFF	-	TRBJ1-4	TRBV5-1
CASRVQGATEAFF	TRBD1	TRBJ1-1	TRBV6-5
CASSLGTGETTGELFF	TRBD1	TRBJ2-2	TRBV4-3
CASSHPGLSPRDTQYF	-	TRBJ2-3	TRBV4-2
CASSLGGTGVYGYTF	TRBD1	TRBJ1-2	TRBV5-1
CATSTGGYSNQPQHF	TRBD1	TRBJ1-5	TRBV10-3
CASSLARRSGSWYEQYF	-	TRBJ2-7	TRBV7-2
CASSSHTGTSGNEQFF	TRBD2	TRBJ2-1	TRBV19
CAAGSTQETQYF	-	TRBJ2-5	TRBV28
CASSLPGSETQYF	-	TRBJ2-5	TRBV5-4
CASSPLLNLGQMNTEAFF	-	TRBJ1-1	TRBV18
CSVEDPGLAGVRDEQFF	TRBD2	TRBJ2-1	TRBV29-1
CASSLAGRRGGETQYF	-	TRBJ2-5	TRBV5-4
CASSPNHYMRRTDTQYF	-	TRBJ2-3	TRBV5-4
CASSYRGSNQPQHF	-	TRBJ1-5	TRBV6-5
CASSLQGGSVHEQFF	TRBD1	TRBJ2-1	TRBV6-2/TRBV6-3
CASSDTDRGTEAFF	-	TRBJ1-1	TRBV6-4
CASSLPGQGADGYTF	TRBD1	TRBJ1-2	TRBV5-1
CASSQASVATNEKLFF	-	TRBJ1-4	TRBV3-1/TRBV3-2
CASSLGGQGNQPQHF	TRBD1	TRBJ1-5	TRBV7-8
CATRGQDSGNTIYF	TRBD1	TRBJ1-3	TRBV5-4
CASSAATGPNSPLHF	TRBD1	TRBJ1-6	TRBV28
CASSQTGQALASGNTIYF	TRBD1	TRBJ1-3	TRBV4-2
CASSSSWGLGEQFF	-	TRBJ2-1	TRBV7-9
CASSPRGQGTGELFF	TRBD1	TRBJ2-2	TRBV11-3
CASSPPRPGNTIYF	-	TRBJ1-3	TRBV9
CASSELPGTYGYTF	-	TRBJ1-2	TRBV6-1
CASSLGTSRNNEQFF	TRBD2	TRBJ2-1	TRBV7-2
CASSIDRATGFYNEQFF	TRBD1	TRBJ2-1	TRBV19
CASREQTQPQHF	-	TRBJ1-5	TRBV28
CAWRYTTNTEAFF	-	TRBJ1-1	TRBV30
CASTGAQLLF	-	TRBJ1-1	TRBV19
CASSLTGTSTDTQYF	-	TRBJ2-3	TRBV28
CASSLGSGFSTGELFF	-	TRBJ2-2	TRBV5-1